The 21 T cell receptor beta chains listed next were all sequenced from one sample in a study of patients and donors after allogeneic stem cell transplantation (dated by TCRdb to 2018 to 2020). The library was built by means of RT-PCR. TCRdb records NextSeq 550 as the sequencer. TCRdb trimmed the raw reads at Q25, called clones with MiXCR and kept productive beta chains. Every distinct CDR3 protein forms one entry, paired with its most common genes and DNA. Across this sample there are about a million distinct CDR3 sequences, with approximately 18% seen only once. The top ten constitute around 6% of the sample. The specimen sequenced was blood, either unsorted or a sorted T cell fraction (not recorded which). All receptors derive from a human donor who was either an allogeneic HSCT recipient or a stem cell or donor lymphocyte infusion donor (not recorded which). It is not recorded whose cells these are; they may come from a transplant donor.

This clonotype appeared a few times. V is TRBV15 and J is TRBJ2-3; 8 nucleotides agree with TRBD1. Trimming took 5 bases from V and 3 from J; bases not matched to a gene: 10. There are 16 residues in the CDR3. Germline CDR1 reads LNHNV; CDR2 reads YYDKDF (reference sequence). The CDR3 nucleotides are TGTGCCACCAGCTTACGGGCAGGGGGCCTTACAGATACGCAGTATTTT. Its translation is CATSLRAGGLTDTQYF.

This clonotype has a handful of counts. V and J are TRBV20-1 and TRBJ1-1; D ambiguous. The V gene's germline CDR1 is DFQATT and CDR2 SNEGSKA (reference sequence). The length of the CDR3 is 13 residues. The V end lost 2 bases, the J end lost 0 bases, and 7 bases lay between the germline ends. The CDR3 is CSARRYLNTEAFF. CDR3 in DNA: TGCAGTGCTAGAAGGTATTTGAACACTGAAGCTTTCTTT.

This clonotype was picked up a small number of times. The rearrangement links TRBV10-3 to TRBJ2-5; D perhaps matches TRBD1 (6 bases). Germline values: CDR1 ENHRY, CDR2 SYGVKD. CDR3 length: 12 amino acids. Trimming left V 8 bases short and J 2 bases short, with 9 bases between. CDR3 sequence (DNA): TGTGCCATCCGACAGGAGCAAGAGACCCAGTACTTC. Its translation is CAIRQEQETQYF.

The chain uses TRBV20-1 and TRBJ1-2; D possibly corresponds to TRBD1 (5 bases). Germline CDR1 DFQATT, CDR2 SNEGSKA (reference sequence). The V and J ends lost 5 bases and 4 bases respectively, with 11 bases between them. There are 12 residues in the CDR3. For the CDR3, the DNA is TGCAGTGCTGCGGGACTGATCTATGGCTACACCTTC. Amino acids: CSAAGLIYGYTF.

This clonotype was counted at least ten times. The chain combines TRBV7-2 with TRBJ2-7; perhaps TRBD1 as D (6 bases). Germline-derived CDR1 and CDR2 are SGHTA and FQGNSA. There are 14 residues in the CDR3. Trimming pared 5 bases from V and 1 base from J, leaving 12 bases between. CDR3 nucleotides: TGTGCCAGCAGCCCCCGGGACACTTCCTACGAGCAGTACTTC. It is translated as CASSPRDTSYEQYF.

V gene TRBV4-2 combines with J gene TRBJ2-1, with a weak D call TRBD2 (6 bases). Trimming cost V 2 bases and J 4 bases, with 12 bases left between them. The CDR3 sequence is 15 residues long. Germline V lookup: CDR1 LGHNA, CDR2 YNFKEQ. The CDR3 DNA follows: TGTGCCAGCAGCCAATTGGGGGGAGGTTACAATGAGCAGTTCTTC. The encoded protein is CASSQLGGGYNEQFF.

This clonotype occurred a few times. This chain links TRBV20-1 with TRBJ1-1; D unclear. CDR3 length: 12 amino acids. V was clipped by 1 base and J by 6 bases, with 9 bases between them. Germline CDR1 reads DFQATT; CDR2 reads SNEGSKA (reference sequence). The CDR3 DNA sequence: TGCAGTGCTAGAGGGGATCGGGCTGAAGCTTTCTTT. Translation: CSARGDRAEAFF.

Only a few counts were recorded for this clonotype. The gene calls are TRBV7-9 and TRBJ2-5; perhaps TRBD2 as D (6 bases). This CDR3 is built from 16 residues. Trimming took 1 base from V and 2 from J, leaving 14 bases between them. Germline CDR1 and CDR2: SEHNR and FQNEAQ (reference sequence). CDR3 sequence (DNA): TGTGCCAGCAGCTTAGTTACGGGACTTCTGCAAGAGACCCAGTACTTC. Translated, it gives CASSLVTGLLQETQYF.

This clonotype was picked up a small number of times. The CDR3 is CSVETDYEQYF. The CDR3 DNA reads as TGCAGCGTAGAGACAGACTACGAGCAGTACTTC. The chain is built from TRBV29-1 and TRBJ2-7; possible D gene TRBD1, 5 bases. CDR1 SQVTM and CDR2 ANQGSEA come from the germline V gene. The CDR3 is 11 amino acids. The V end was cut by 6 bases, the J end by 3 bases, with 9 bases between.

This clonotype has a handful of counts. The chain employs TRBV7-2 and TRBJ1-1, with D perhaps matching TRBD1 (5 bases). The germline V gene has CDR1 SGHTA and CDR2 FQGNSA. The CDR3 sequence is 16 residues long. Trimming took off 5 bases at V and 4 bases at J, with 20 bases between the two ends. The CDR3 loop reads CASSPTTAVRFTEAFF. The CDR3 coding sequence is TGTGCCAGCAGCCCAACGACAGCCGTGAGGTTCACTGAAGCTTTCTTT. Variable domain in full (rest from reference TRBV7-2 and TRBJ1-1): GAGVSQSPSNKVTEKGKDVELRCDPISGHTALYWYRQSLGQGLEFLIYFQGNSAPDKSGLPSDRFSAERTGGSVSTLTIQRTQQEDSAVYLCASSPTTAVRFTEAFFGQGTRLTVV.

The CDR3, as DNA: TGTGCCAGCAACGACCGGGACAGGGGGCACTATGGCTACACCTTC. Translating gives CASNDRDRGHYGYTF. The chain couples TRBV6-2 or TRBV6-3 to TRBJ1-2, with TRBD1 identical over 12 bases. Trimming removed 7 bases from V and 3 bases from J; junction bases left unmatched: 6. Germline values: CDR1 MNHEY, CDR2 SVGEGT. This CDR3 is built from 15 residues.

The V and J genes are TRBV5-1 and TRBJ2-1; D is unresolved. V was shortened by 4 bases and J by 0 bases, with 17 bases between the two germline ends. The CDR3 totals 17 residues. Germline V lookup: CDR1 SGHRS, CDR2 YFSETQ. This CDR3 is CASSAGPRAGSYNEQFF. Written as DNA, the CDR3 is TGCGCCAGCAGCGCCGGGCCCCGGGCAGGCTCCTACAATGAGCAGTTCTTC. The full variable domain, rest sourced from reference TRBV5-1 and TRBJ2-1, is KAGVTQTPRYLIKTRGQQVTLSCSPISGHRSVSWYQQTPGQGLQFLFEYFSETQRNKGNFPGRFSGRQFSNSRSEMNVSTLELGDSALYLCASSAGPRAGSYNEQFFGPGTRLTVL.

This clonotype was seen at least ten times. The V gene is TRBV12-3 or TRBV12-4, the J gene TRBJ1-6; D is possibly TRBD1 (6 bases). V was clipped by 6 bases and J by 7 bases, with 10 bases between them. There are 13 residues in the CDR3. Written as DNA, the CDR3 is TGTGCCAGCAGCCCGGGGGCCAATTCACCCCTCCACTTT. Its translation is CASSPGANSPLHF.

This clonotype was seen more than once but under ten times. The rearrangement uses TRBV6-2 or TRBV6-3 and TRBJ2-3; TRBD2 matches at 14 bases. Germline CDR1 MNHEY, CDR2 SVGEGT. Germline trimming cut 5 bases from V and 0 bases from J; bases unmatched to any gene: 4. The CDR3 is made up of 17 amino acids. The CDR3 spells CASSRLAGGTSTDTQYF. The DNA for the CDR3 is TGTGCCAGCAGTCGACTAGCGGGAGGGACTAGCACAGATACGCAGTATTTT.

The genes are TRBV4-1 and TRBJ1-2, with D unresolved. Trimming pared 4 bases from V and 6 bases from J, leaving 9 bases between. Germline CDR1 reads MGHRA; CDR2 reads YSYEKL. This CDR3 has 12 amino acids. The chain's CDR3 is CASSPGYNGYTF. The CDR3 DNA reads TGCGCCAGCAGCCCTGGGTATAATGGCTACACCTTC.

This clonotype appeared a few times. This chain joins TRBV27 and TRBJ2-2; TRBD1 matches 8 bases. The CDR3 runs to 15 residues. Germline V CDR1 and CDR2: MNHEY, SMNVEV (reference sequence). V dropped 3 bases and J dropped 7; count of bases not matched to a gene: 7. The CDR3 loop reads CASSFTGGPVGELFF. CDR3 DNA: TGTGCCAGCAGTTTCACAGGGGGGCCGGTCGGGGAGCTGTTTTTT.

The rearrangement joins TRBV20-1 to TRBJ2-3; D ambiguous. V was pared by 6 bases and J by 0 bases, with 13 bases between. Germline V gene sequence: CDR1 DFQATT, CDR2 SNEGSKA (reference sequence). The CDR3 sequence is 14 residues long. The CDR3 loop reads CSAKGLTSTDTQYF. Here the CDR3 DNA reads TGCAGTGCAAAAGGTCTAACTAGCACAGATACGCAGTATTTT.

CDR3 coding DNA: TGTGCCAGCAGGAGCGGGGGCCTAACCTACGAGCAGTACTTC. Its protein product is CASRSGGLTYEQYF. The rearrangement links TRBV6-2 or TRBV6-3 to TRBJ2-7; 8 bases fit TRBD2. The CDR3 is 14 amino acids. Germline lookup yields CDR1 MNHEY and CDR2 SVGEGT. Losses at the gene ends were 6 bases for V and 2 bases for J; bases not matched to a gene: 6.

This clonotype was recorded at least ten times. The V and J genes are TRBV10-3 and TRBJ2-1; TRBD2 might be the D (5 bases). CDR3 length: 14 residues. Looked up from germline, CDR1 is ENHRY and CDR2 is SYGVKD. Trimming took off 5 bases at V and 8 bases at J, with 16 bases between the two ends. The CDR3 DNA follows: TGTGCCATCAGTTTGGGAGTTGAGGCCTATGAGCAGTTCTTC. Its translation: CAISLGVEAYEQFF.

This clonotype was counted between two and nine times. The chain employs TRBV4-1 and TRBJ1-4, with TRBD1 as a possible D gene (5 bases). V lost 2 bases and J 4 bases, leaving 8 bases between the germline ends. CDR1 and CDR2 (germline): MGHRA, YSYEKL. The length of the CDR3 is 14 residues. CDR3 DNA: TGCGCCAGCAGCCAAATAGGGGTTAATGAAAAACTGTTTTTT. It specifies CASSQIGVNEKLFF.

This clonotype was picked up a small number of times. The V and J genes are TRBV29-1 and TRBJ1-1, with D tentatively TRBD1 (6 bases). The V end lost 4 bases, the J end lost 4 bases, and 13 bases lay between the germline ends. The CDR3 totals 13 residues. Germline V gene data show CDR1 as SQVTM and CDR2 as ANQGSEA. CDR3 region: CSVVGGSGTEAFF. The DNA for the CDR3 is TGCAGCGTTGTAGGGGGGTCGGGCACTGAAGCTTTCTTT.